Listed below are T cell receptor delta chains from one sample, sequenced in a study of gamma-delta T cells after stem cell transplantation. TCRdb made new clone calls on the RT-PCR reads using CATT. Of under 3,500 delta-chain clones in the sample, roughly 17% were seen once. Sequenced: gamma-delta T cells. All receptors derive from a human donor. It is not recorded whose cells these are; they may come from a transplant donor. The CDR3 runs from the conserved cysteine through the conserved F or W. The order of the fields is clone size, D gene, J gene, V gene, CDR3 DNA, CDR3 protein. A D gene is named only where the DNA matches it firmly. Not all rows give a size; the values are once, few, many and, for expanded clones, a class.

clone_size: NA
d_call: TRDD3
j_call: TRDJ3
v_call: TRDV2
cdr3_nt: TGTGCCTGTGACACCGGATCCGGGGGATACGAAGCTTGTGACACCCGACCGATGTTTTTC
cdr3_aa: CACDTGSGGYEACDTRPMFF

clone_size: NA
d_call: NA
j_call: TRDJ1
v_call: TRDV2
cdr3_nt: TGTGCCTGTGACCCAACTTCCTACGGGAGTACTGGGCCGGGGATATCGAACACCGATAAACTCATCTTT
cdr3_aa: CACDPTSYGSTGPGISNTDKLIF

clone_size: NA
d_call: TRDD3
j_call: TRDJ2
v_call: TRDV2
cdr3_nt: TGTGCCTGTGACCCACTACTGGGGGATTTGACAGCACAACTCTTCTTT
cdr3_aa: CACDPLLGDLTAQLFF

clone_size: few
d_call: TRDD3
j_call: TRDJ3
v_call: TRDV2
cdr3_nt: TGTGCCTGTGACCCGACTGGGGGACCAAGCTCCTGGGACACCCGGCAGATGTTTTTC
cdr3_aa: CACDPTGGPSSWDTRQMFF

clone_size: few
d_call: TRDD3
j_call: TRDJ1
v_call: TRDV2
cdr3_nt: TGTGCCTGTGACACCCTCCGTCGTACTGGGGGATCTGAGGCGGGCACCGATAAACTCATCTTT
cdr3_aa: CACDTLRRTGGSEAGTDKLIF

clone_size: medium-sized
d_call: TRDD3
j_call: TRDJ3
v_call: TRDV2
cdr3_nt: TGTGCCTGTGACAGGGCAGCTACTGGGGGATACACCTGGGACACCCGACAGATGTTTTTC
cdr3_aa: CACDRAATGGYTWDTRQMFF

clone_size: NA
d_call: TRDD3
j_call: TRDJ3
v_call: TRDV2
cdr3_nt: TGTGCCTGTGACTCCCCAGTGGGGGAAACCTGGGACACCCGACAGATGTTTTTC
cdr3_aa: CACDSPVGETWDTRQMFF

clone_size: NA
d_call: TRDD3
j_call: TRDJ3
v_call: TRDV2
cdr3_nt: TGTGCCGTGACGGTACTGGGGGATATTAGCTCCTGGGACACCCGACAGATGTTTTTC
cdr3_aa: CAVTVLGDISSWDTRQMFF

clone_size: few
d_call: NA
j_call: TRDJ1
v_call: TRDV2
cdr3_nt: TGTGCCTGTGACACTCTCCTACGGGCGGCTACCGATAAACTCATCTTC
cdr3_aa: CACDTLLRAATDKLIF

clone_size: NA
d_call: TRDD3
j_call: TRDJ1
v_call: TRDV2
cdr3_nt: TGTGCCTGTGACCCTGTACTGGGGGATTCACTCGGTGATAAACTCATCTTT
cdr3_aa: CACDPVLGDSLGDKLIF

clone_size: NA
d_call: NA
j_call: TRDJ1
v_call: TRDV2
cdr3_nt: TGTGCCTGTGACCGTCTTGATACCGAGTACACCGATAAACTCATCTTT
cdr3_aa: CACDRLDTEYTDKLIF

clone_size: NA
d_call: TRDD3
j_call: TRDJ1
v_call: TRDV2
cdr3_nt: TGTGCCTGTGACACCGTACTTGGGCCTGGGGGCCCCGGGTACACCGATAAACTCATCTTT
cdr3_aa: CACDTVLGPGGPGYTDKLIF

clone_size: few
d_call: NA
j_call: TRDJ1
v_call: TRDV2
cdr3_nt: TGTGCCTGTGACCCTGTACTTAACACCGATAAACTCATCTTT
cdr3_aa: CACDPVLNTDKLIF

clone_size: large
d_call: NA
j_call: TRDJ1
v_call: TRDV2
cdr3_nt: TGTGCCTGTGACAACCTGGATGGCGATAAACTCATCTTT
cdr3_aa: CACDNLDGDKLIF

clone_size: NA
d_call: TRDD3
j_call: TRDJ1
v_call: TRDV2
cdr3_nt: TGTGCCTGTGACACCGTAGGTCCGGGGGATACCGATAAACTCATCTTT
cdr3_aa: CACDTVGPGDTDKLIF

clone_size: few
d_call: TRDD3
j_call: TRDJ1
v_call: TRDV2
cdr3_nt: TGTGCCTGTGACAAACTGGGGGATTACACCGATAAACTCATCTTT
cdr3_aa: CACDKLGDYTDKLIF

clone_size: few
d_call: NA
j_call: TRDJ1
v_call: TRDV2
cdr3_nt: TGTGCCTGTGACCCTCTTGATCCGAGTAATCTTCGAAAACTCATCTTT
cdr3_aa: CACDPLDPSNLRKLIF

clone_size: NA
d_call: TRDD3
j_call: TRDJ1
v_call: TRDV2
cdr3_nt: TGTGCCTGTGACACAAACTTTCGGGCCCACCGTACTGGGGGATACACGGAGGCCACCGATAAACTCATCTTT
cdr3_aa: CACDTNFRAHRTGGYTEATDKLIF

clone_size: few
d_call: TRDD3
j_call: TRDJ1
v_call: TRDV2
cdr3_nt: TGTGCCTGTGATGTCTTACTGGGGGATACGCTCGGGCCAACCGATAAACTCATCTTT
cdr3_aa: CACDVLLGDTLGPTDKLIF

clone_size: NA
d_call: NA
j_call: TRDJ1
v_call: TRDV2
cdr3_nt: TGTGCCTGTGATAGCGTCGGAGAGACGTACACCGATAAACTCATCTTT
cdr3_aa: CACDSVGETYTDKLIF

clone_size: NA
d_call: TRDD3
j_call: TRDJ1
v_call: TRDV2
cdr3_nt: TGTGCCTGTGCCCTTTTGGGGGATACGCCCTACACCGATAAACTCATCTTT
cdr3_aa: CACALLGDTPYTDKLIF

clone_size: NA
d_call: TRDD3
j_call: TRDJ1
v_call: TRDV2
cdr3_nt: TGTGCCTGTGACACCCTGGAAATACTGGGGGTTGCCCGAATGAAGTACACCGATAAACTCATCTTT
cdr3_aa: CACDTLEILGVARMKYTDKLIF

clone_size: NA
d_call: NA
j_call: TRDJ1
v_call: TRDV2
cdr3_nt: TGTGCCTGTGACACGCTCTCTTCTACTGTGGGATATAGTGACACCGATACACTCATCTTT
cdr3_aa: CACDTLSSTVGYSDTDTLIF

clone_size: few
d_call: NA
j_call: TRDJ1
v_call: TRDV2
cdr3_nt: TGTGCCTGTGACACCGTGGACCACACCGATAAACTCATCTTT
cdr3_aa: CACDTVDHTDKLIF

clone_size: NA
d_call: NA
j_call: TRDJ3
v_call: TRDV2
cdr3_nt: TGTGCCTGTGACACCGCTGGGATAGGTACTACCCTCTCCTGGGACACCCGACAGATGTTTTTC
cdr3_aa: CACDTAGIGTTLSWDTRQMFF

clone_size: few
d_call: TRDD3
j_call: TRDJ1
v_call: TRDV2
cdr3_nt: TGTGCCTGTGACGCCATACTGGGGGATACGCGGGGCACCGATAAACTCATCTTT
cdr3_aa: CACDAILGDTRGTDKLIF

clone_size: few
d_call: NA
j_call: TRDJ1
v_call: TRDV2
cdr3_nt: TGTGCCTGTGACACTCTCGGTGGAGTGACCACCGATAAACTCATCTTT
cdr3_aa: CACDTLGGVTTDKLIF

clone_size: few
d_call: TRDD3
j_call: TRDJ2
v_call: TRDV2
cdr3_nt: TGTGCCTGTGACACCGCGAGTACTGGGGGATACGCCCAACCTTTGACAGCGCAACTCTTCTTT
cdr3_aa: CACDTASTGGYAQPLTAQLFF

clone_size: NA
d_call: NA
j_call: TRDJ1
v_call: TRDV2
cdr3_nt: TGTGCCTGTGACGCTCTACCGGGGACCTACACCGATAAACTCATCTTT
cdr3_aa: CACDALPGTYTDKLIF

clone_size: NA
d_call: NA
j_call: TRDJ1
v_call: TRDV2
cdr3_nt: TGTGCCTGTGACTTTTTGGGGGCTACGGTGACCGATAAACTCATCTTT
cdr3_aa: CACDFLGATVTDKLIF

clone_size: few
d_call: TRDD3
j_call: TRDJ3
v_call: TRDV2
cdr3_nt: TGTGCCTGTGACACCGTCCTGGGGGATACGGACCGGGACACCCGACAGATGTTTTTC
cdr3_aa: CACDTVLGDTDRDTRQMFF

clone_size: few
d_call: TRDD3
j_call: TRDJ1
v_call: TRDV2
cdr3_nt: TGTGCCTGTGACACTTTAGCCACTGGGGGATACGCGACCGATAAACTCATCTTT
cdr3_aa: CACDTLATGGYATDKLIF

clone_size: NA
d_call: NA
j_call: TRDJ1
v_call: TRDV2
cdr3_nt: TGTGCCTGTGACACCCTTATCTACAAGCCAACGGAAGGGACCGATAAACTCATCTTT
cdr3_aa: CACDTLIYKPTEGTDKLIF

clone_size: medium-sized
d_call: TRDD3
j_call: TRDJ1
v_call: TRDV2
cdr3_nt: TGTGCCTGTGACACCGTTGGGGGATACGAGAGGGAAGCCGATAAACTCATCTTT
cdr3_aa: CACDTVGGYEREADKLIF

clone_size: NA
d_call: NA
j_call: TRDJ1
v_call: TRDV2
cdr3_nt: TGTGCCTGTGACACCGTCGAGGCCGGGCGATATCGTGTCGGCACCGATAAACTCATCTTT
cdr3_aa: CACDTVEAGRYRVGTDKLIF

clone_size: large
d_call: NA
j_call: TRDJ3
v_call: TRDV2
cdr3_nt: TGTGCCTGTGACACCGTACGCTTGAGCTCCTGGGACACCCGACAGATGTTTTTC
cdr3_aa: CACDTVRLSSWDTRQMFF

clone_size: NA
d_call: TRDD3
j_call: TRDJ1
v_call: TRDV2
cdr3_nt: TGTGCCTGTGACACCCTTGGGACTGGGGGATCGATCGGTAAACTCATCTTT
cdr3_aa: CACDTLGTGGSIGKLIF

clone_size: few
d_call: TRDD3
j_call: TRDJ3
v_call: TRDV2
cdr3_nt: TGTGCCTGTGACGGGATACTGGGGGATACGAGCTCCTGGGACACCCGACAGATGTTTTTC
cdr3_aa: CACDGILGDTSSWDTRQMFF